This T cell receptor beta chain was retrieved from a study of T cells after yellow fever vaccination. Findings of the study overall: It was a weaker secondary response, yet one that peaked faster, at day 5 versus 15. Once the booster was given, most primary-vaccination clones reappeared, at about 96% for CD4 and approximately 88% for CD8. The bulk population could contribute abundant contaminating clonotypes to FACS-sorted repertoires.

Germline CDR1 and CDR2: MNHEY and SMNVEV (reference sequence). V lost 6 bases to trimming and J lost 6 bases, with 20 bases between them. The CDR3 runs 15 residues. A process of 5'RACE template switching, which added a universal primer site and UMIs, was used to make TCR cDNA. MiXCR, applied by TCRdb to the 5' RACE reads, yields one record per CDR3 protein. The data hold around 600,000 distinct CDR3 sequences, with about 12% observed a single time. Concerning this clonotype: Its specificity is not known.

The material sequenced was PBMCs, taken on the day of the yellow fever booster vaccination. The chain recombines TRBV27 with TRBJ1-1; D gene unclear. This TCR was recovered from a man under 40 who received the YFV17D yellow fever vaccine. In nucleotides, the CDR3 is TGTGCCAGCAGACCCAGGAAGGGCGCGATCTCTGAAGCTTTCTTT. This encodes CASRPRKGAISEAFF.